Sequencing of this TCR beta chain was carried out in a study of blood T cell repertoires in COVID-19. Overall study context: Researchers got acute and convalescent COVID-19 samples from the United States, Italy and Spain. PBMCs, B-cell-depleted T cells, or T cells provided the cDNA or gDNA that made up the material.

The authors' processing: The assay estimated nucleated cells by amplifying reference gene primers. Libraries were prepared by immunoSEQ multiplex PCR; TCRdb keeps only in-frame clonotypes and omits some of them. That table furnishes V, J and clone size, whereas the DNA furnished D and trimming. The sample has 73,000 or so clones; approximately 84% are singletons. Germline V gene sequence: CDR1 SGHTA, CDR2 FQGTGA. The CDR3 has 13 amino acids. V was clipped by 0 bases and J by 1 base, with 3 bases between them. This clonotype was sampled from a woman aged 60 to 75 with acute or convalescent COVID-19. The rearrangement joins TRBV7-3 to TRBJ1-1; no firm D call. Specimen: peripheral blood. CDR3 DNA: TGTGCCAGCAGCTTAACCGGGAACACTGAAGCTTTCTTT. It encodes CASSLTGNTEAFF.